The 26 T cell receptor beta chains reported below all come from one sample, sequenced in a study of neoadjuvant nivolumab and ipilimumab in lung cancer. Generated by immunoSEQ multiplex PCR, the TCRdb table keeps only in-frame clones and is missing some. The table lists thousands of clones, around 79% of them singletons, with 5.5% to 7.5% in the top ten. Here the sequenced sample was adjacent normal lung tissue, taken after neoadjuvant nivolumab, alone or with ipilimumab, at or shortly before surgery. Every receptor here comes from an adult with non-small cell lung cancer.

The chain links TRBV30 to TRBJ1-2; no clear D gene. Germline CDR1 GTSNPN, CDR2 SVGIG (reference sequence). Between the trimmed V and J ends, which lost 2 bases and 4 bases, there was a span of 8 bases. CDR3 length: 12 residues. The CDR3 region has the DNA TGTGCCTGGAGTCCCGGCAGCTATGGCTACACCTTC. Its translation is CAWSPGSYGYTF.

J is TRBJ2-7 and V is TRBV10-1; D is undetermined. CDR3 size: 10 residues. V lost 6 bases to trimming and J lost 3 bases, with 3 bases between them. Germline V gives CDR1 WNHNN, CDR2 SYGVQD (reference sequence). The CDR3 DNA reads as TGCGCCAGCAGCGACTACGAGCAGTACTTC. Its protein product is CASSDYEQYF.

Regarding this clone: Its ends do not fully match the called genes, so a read error is possible. Here the CDR3 reads CDEGGMRGGPNTGELFF. Here the CDR3 DNA reads TGCGACGAAGGTGGAATGCGGGGGGGCCCGAACACCGGGGAGCTGTTTTTT. V usage is TRBV2 and J usage is TRBJ2-2; TRBD2 matches 9 bases. The CDR3 runs to 17 residues. CDR1 and CDR2 (germline): SNHLY, FYNNEI.

This chain joins TRBV5-6 and TRBJ2-7; no definite D call. Germline CDR1 and CDR2: SGHDT and YYEEEE. The CDR3 has 13 amino acids. V was pared by 3 bases and J by 2 bases, with 9 bases between. CDR3 in DNA: TGTGCCAGCAGCTCCATGGGCGCCTACGAGCAGTACTTC. This translates into CASSSMGAYEQYF. Full variable domain (outside the CDR3, taken from reference TRBV5-6 and TRBJ2-7): DAGVTQSPTHLIKTRGQQVTLRCSPKSGHDTVSWYQQALGQGPQFIFQYYEEEERQRGNFPDRFSGHQFPNYSSELNVNALLLGDSALYLCASSSMGAYEQYFGPGTRLTVT.

This chain joins TRBV5-1 and TRBJ2-5; 9 nucleotides line up with TRBD2. Losses at the gene ends were 3 bases for V and 2 bases for J; bases not matched to a gene: 5. CDR3 length: 15 residues. Looked up from germline, CDR1 is SGHRS and CDR2 is YFSETQ. The CDR3 here is CASSSLAGYQETQYF. CDR3 in DNA: TGCGCCAGCAGCTCGCTAGCGGGGTATCAAGAGACCCAGTACTTC.

The chain is built from TRBV29-1 and TRBJ1-1; 7 bases map to TRBD1. From germline, CDR1 is SQVTM and CDR2 ANQGSEA. The junction had 5 bases not matched to a gene; V was cut back by 6 bases and J by 4 bases. The CDR3 runs to 12 residues. The chain's CDR3 is CSVVPGGTEAFF. CDR3 bases: TGCAGCGTCGTGCCAGGGGGCACTGAAGCTTTCTTT.

The V call is TRBV30, the J call TRBJ1-5; 10 bases line up with TRBD1. V lost 0 bases, J lost 6 bases, and 14 bases stayed unmatched. The V gene's germline CDR1 is GTSNPN and CDR2 SVGIG (reference sequence). This CDR3 has 18 residues. The CDR3 is CAWSVFGTGVGNSQPQHF. The CDR3 DNA follows: TGTGCCTGGAGTGTATTCGGGACAGGGGTTGGTAATAGTCAGCCCCAGCATTTT.

The chain employs TRBV15 and TRBJ2-7; D is possibly TRBD1 (5 bases). This CDR3 has 13 amino acids. CDR1 and CDR2 (germline): LNHNV, YYDKDF (reference sequence). Trimming removed 1 base from V and 9 bases from J, with 13 bases in between. The CDR3 reads CATSRGGRSGQYF. CDR3 sequence (DNA): TGTGCCACCAGCAGAGGGGGCCGCTCTGGGCAGTACTTC.

This clone appeared a few times. The chain joins TRBV30 to TRBJ1-5; D unclear. V lost 1 base and J 0 bases, leaving 7 bases between the germline ends. Germline V gives CDR1 GTSNPN, CDR2 SVGIG (reference sequence). This CDR3 region has 14 residues. CDR3 nucleotides: TGTGCCTGGAGTGGCGTAAATAGCAATCAGCCCCAGCATTTT. Its protein is CAWSGVNSNQPQHF.

The chain is built from TRBV5-1 and TRBJ2-7; D might be TRBD1 (5 bases). The V gene's germline CDR1 is SGHRS and CDR2 YFSETQ. The V end lost 5 bases, the J end lost 1 base, and 19 bases lay between the germline ends. This CDR3 is 16 amino acids long. The CDR3 spells CASSPLKSQGSYEQYF. The CDR3 coding sequence is TGCGCCAGCAGTCCCTTAAAATCTCAGGGTTCCTACGAGCAGTACTTC.

V is TRBV18 and J is TRBJ2-3; maybe TRBD2 (6 bases). CDR3 length: 17 amino acids. With 0 bases removed from V and 2 bases from J, the gap between germline ends came to 15 bases. The germline gives CDR1 KGHSH, CDR2 LQKENI. CDR3 sequence (DNA): TGTGCCAGCTCACCACCTGTGGGGGGACGGTACACAGATACGCAGTATTTT. Protein product: CASSPPVGGRYTDTQYF.

This clone was counted only a few times. This sequence joins TRBV6-1 and TRBJ1-2; D remains ambiguous. CDR1 is MNHNS, CDR2 SASEGT, per germline. The CDR3 runs to 11 residues. V shed 6 bases and J shed 2 bases, with 4 bases lying between them. For the CDR3, the DNA is TGTGCCAGCAGGGACAACTATGGCTACACCTTC. Its translation: CASRDNYGYTF.

This chain connects TRBV10-3 to TRBJ1-5, with D possibly matching TRBD1 (6 bases). V lost 8 bases and J 3 bases, leaving 11 bases between the germline ends. The germline gives CDR1 ENHRY, CDR2 SYGVKD. CDR3 length equals 13 residues. The CDR3 sequence: CAIRPGDNQPQHF. For the CDR3, the DNA is TGTGCCATCCGCCCAGGGGACAATCAGCCCCAGCATTTT.

J is TRBJ1-4 and V is TRBV29-1; tentative D call: TRBD1 (6 bases). The V gene lost 7 bases and the J gene lost 0 bases, with 18 bases spanning the gap. Germline V gene lookup returns CDR1 SQVTM and CDR2 ANQGSEA. The CDR3 totals 16 residues. The CDR3 here is CSATALGQPTNEKLFF. CDR3 in DNA: TGCAGCGCTACCGCCCTAGGACAGCCAACTAATGAAAAACTGTTTTTT.

V gene TRBV30 combines with J gene TRBJ1-2; TRBD1 is a possible D gene (5 bases). The CDR3 covers 17 residues. The V and J ends lost 2 bases and 4 bases respectively, with 23 bases between them. Per germline, CDR1 GTSNPN and CDR2 SVGIG (reference sequence). This CDR3 reads CAWSSGLDGPYGYGYTF. CDR3 nucleotide sequence: TGTGCCTGGAGTTCGGGACTCGACGGCCCCTACGGCTATGGCTACACCTTC. The complete variable domain, with remaining parts taken from reference TRBV30 and TRBJ1-2, reads SQTIHQWPATLVQPVGSPLSLECTVEGTSNPNLYWYRQAAGRGLQLLFYSVGIGQISSEVPQNLSASRPQDRQFILSSKKLLLSDSGFYLCAWSSGLDGPYGYGYTFGSGTRLTVV.

The V gene is TRBV7-9, the J gene TRBJ1-6; D may be TRBD1 (5 bases). Germline values: CDR1 SEHNR, CDR2 FQNEAQ (reference sequence). V lost 5 bases and J 7 bases, leaving 15 bases between the germline ends. The CDR3 runs to 15 residues. CDR3: CASSQAGMGNSPLHF. CDR3 sequence (DNA): TGTGCCAGCAGCCAAGCAGGGATGGGCAATTCACCCCTCCACTTT.

The chain uses TRBV6-5 and TRBJ2-3; D is ambiguous. V lost 2 bases and J 3 bases, leaving 6 bases between the germline ends. Germline CDR1 is MNHEY and CDR2 is SVGAGI. CDR3 length: 13 residues. CDR3 amino acids: CASSYKGTDTQYF. The CDR3 bases are TGTGCCAGCAGTTACAAGGGAACAGATACGCAGTATTTT.

By proportion, this clone is large. The rearrangement links TRBV10-3 to TRBJ1-2; D might be TRBD1 (6 bases). The germline CDR1 and CDR2 sequences are ENHRY and SYGVKD. The CDR3 length is 13 residues. V lost 8 bases, J lost 0 bases, and 10 bases lay in between. The CDR3 is CAIEGGTNYGYTF. Here the CDR3 DNA reads TGTGCCATCGAGGGGGGAACTAACTATGGCTACACCTTC.

This clone was found a few times. The chain employs TRBV9 and TRBJ2-1; D not resolved. V dropped 0 bases and J dropped 14 bases, with 15 bases sitting between them. CDR3 length: 13 residues. Per germline, CDR1 SGDLS and CDR2 YYNGEE. This CDR3 reads CASSVGYMGFEFF. The CDR3 coding sequence is TGTGCCAGCAGCGTAGGTTATATGGGTTTTGAGTTCTTC.

J is TRBJ2-2 and V is TRBV5-5; D might be TRBD1 or TRBD2, each matching 5 bases. This CDR3 has 12 amino acids. The germline V gene has CDR1 SGHKS and CDR2 YYEKEE (reference sequence). V lost 7 bases to trimming and J lost 6 bases, with 10 bases between them. CDR3 sequence: CASLLGAGELFF. CDR3 DNA sequence: TGTGCCAGCCTATTGGGGGCCGGGGAGCTGTTTTTT.

J is TRBJ1-2 and V is TRBV19; D not resolved. The ends were cut back, 1 base at V and 7 bases at J, with 16 bases in the middle. The CDR3 contains 15 residues. Germline loops: CDR1 LNHDA, CDR2 SQIVND (reference sequence). Written as DNA, the CDR3 is TGTGCCAGTAGTATAGCTTGGGGTTCAGGTGGTGGCTACACCTTC. Protein sequence: CASSIAWGSGGGYTF.

V usage is TRBV11-2 and J usage is TRBJ1-6; D unclear. Germline CDR1 and CDR2: SGHAT and FQNNGV. The germline V and J ends were trimmed by 0 bases and 5 bases, with 5 bases remaining between them. The CDR3 contains 14 residues. This chain's CDR3 is CASSLDQNNSPLHF. DNA of the CDR3: TGTGCCAGCAGCTTAGATCAGAATAATTCACCCCTCCACTTT.

V gene TRBV6-5 combines with J gene TRBJ1-1, with D hard to call. This CDR3 contains 14 residues. The germline V and J ends were trimmed by 6 bases and 1 base, with 12 bases remaining between them. The germline gives CDR1 MNHEY, CDR2 SVGAGI. The CDR3 here is CASRQLVGNTEAFF. In nucleotides, the CDR3 is TGTGCCAGCAGACAACTAGTGGGGAACACTGAAGCTTTCTTT.

The chain couples TRBV7-6 to TRBJ2-7; D is possibly TRBD2 (5 bases). Germline-derived CDR1 and CDR2 are SGHVS and FNYEAQ. This CDR3 is 14 amino acids long. Between the trimmed V and J ends, which lost 2 bases and 2 bases, there was a span of 10 bases. The CDR3 coding sequence is TGTGCCAGCAGCTTAAATGAGGGCACCTACGAGCAGTACTTC. Protein product: CASSLNEGTYEQYF.

The chain recombines TRBV6-5 with TRBJ1-4; D not resolved. V gave up 4 bases and J gave up 5 bases, with 14 bases separating them. There are 15 residues in the CDR3. Germline V lookup: CDR1 MNHEY, CDR2 SVGAGI. CDR3 DNA: TGTGCCAGCAGTTCGGCTGGGGAAGGAAATGAAAAACTGTTTTTT. Its protein product is CASSSAGEGNEKLFF.

V is TRBV7-9 and J is TRBJ1-1; D uncertain. From germline, CDR1 is SEHNR and CDR2 FQNEAQ (reference sequence). The CDR3 is made up of 12 amino acids. The V gene lost 6 bases and the J gene lost 3 bases, with 8 bases spanning the gap. CDR3 amino acids: CASSLEYTEAFF. The CDR3 DNA reads TGTGCCAGCAGTCTGGAGTACACTGAAGCTTTCTTT.